The sample holds one count of the clone carrying this TCR beta chain. The record originates from a study of CD8+ T cells in alopecia areata. Study-level background: Tofacitinib ran 6 to 18 months, followed by 6 months off drug.

CDR1 is GTSNPN, CDR2 SVGIG, per germline (reference sequence). The V and J ends lost 2 bases and 6 bases respectively, with 16 bases between them. There are 14 residues in the CDR3. cDNA reverse transcribed from extracted RNA served as the sequencing template. Here immunoSEQ multiplex PCR was the method, and the copy in TCRdb shows in-frame clones only, minus some. The sample lists more than 150,000 clones, more than 45% occurring once. The genes are TRBV30 and TRBJ1-2; a weak D match, TRBD1 (5 bases). The origin of this receptor is a human donor with alopecia areata. Source: CD8+ T cells sorted from blood, taken at week 0. The CDR3 reads CAWSFRGGSDGYTF. CDR3 nucleotides: TGTGCCTGGAGTTTTCGCGGGGGGTCCGATGGCTACACCTTC.